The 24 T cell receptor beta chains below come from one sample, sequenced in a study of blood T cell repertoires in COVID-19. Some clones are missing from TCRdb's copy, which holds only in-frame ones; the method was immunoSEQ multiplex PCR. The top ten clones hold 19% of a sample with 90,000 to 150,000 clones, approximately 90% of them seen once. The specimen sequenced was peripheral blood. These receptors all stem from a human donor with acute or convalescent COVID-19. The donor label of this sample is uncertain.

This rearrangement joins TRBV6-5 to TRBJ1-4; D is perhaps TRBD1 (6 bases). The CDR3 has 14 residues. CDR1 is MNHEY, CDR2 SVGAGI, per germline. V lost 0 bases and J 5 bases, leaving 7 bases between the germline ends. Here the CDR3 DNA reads TGTGCCAGCAGTTACTCACAGGGCAATGAAAAACTGTTTTTT. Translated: CASSYSQGNEKLFF.

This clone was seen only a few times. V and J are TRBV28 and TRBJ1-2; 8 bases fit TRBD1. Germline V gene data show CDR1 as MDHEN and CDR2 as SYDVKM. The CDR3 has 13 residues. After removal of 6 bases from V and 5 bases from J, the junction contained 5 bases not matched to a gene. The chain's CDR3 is CASRADRVYGYTF. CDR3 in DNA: TGTGCCAGCAGAGCGGACAGGGTTTATGGCTACACCTTC.

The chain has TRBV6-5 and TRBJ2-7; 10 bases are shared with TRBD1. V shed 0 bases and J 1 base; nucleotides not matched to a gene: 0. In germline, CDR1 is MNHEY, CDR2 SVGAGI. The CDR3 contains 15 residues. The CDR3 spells CASSYSGQGSYEQYF. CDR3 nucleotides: TGTGCCAGCAGTTACTCGGGACAGGGGTCCTACGAGCAGTACTTC.

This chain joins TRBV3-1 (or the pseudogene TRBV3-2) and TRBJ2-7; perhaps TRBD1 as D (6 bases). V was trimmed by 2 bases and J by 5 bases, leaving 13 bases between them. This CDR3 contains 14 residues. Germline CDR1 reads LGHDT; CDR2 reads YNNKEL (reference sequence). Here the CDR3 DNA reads TGTGCCAGCAGCCAAATGGTACAGGGCAACGAGCAGTACTTC. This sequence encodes CASSQMVQGNEQYF.

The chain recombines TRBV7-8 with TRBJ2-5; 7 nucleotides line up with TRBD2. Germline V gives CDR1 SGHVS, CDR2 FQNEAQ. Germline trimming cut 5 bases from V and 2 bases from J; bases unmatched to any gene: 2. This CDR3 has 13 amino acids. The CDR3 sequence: CASSASGQETQYF. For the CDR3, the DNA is TGTGCCAGCAGCGCTAGCGGACAAGAGACCCAGTACTTC.

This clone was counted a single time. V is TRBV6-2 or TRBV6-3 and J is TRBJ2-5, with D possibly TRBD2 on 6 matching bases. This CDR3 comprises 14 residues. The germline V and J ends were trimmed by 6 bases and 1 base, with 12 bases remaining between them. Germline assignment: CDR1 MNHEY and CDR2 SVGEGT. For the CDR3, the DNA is TGTGCCAGCAGCGGGGGACTTCTCCAAGAGACCCAGTACTTC. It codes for CASSGGLLQETQYF.

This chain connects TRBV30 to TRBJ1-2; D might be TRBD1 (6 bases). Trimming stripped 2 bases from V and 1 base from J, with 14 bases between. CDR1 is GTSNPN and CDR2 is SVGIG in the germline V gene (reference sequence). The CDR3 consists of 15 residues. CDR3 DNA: TGTGCCTGGAGTTCGGGGGGCGCAGGTAACTATGGCTACACCTTC. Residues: CAWSSGGAGNYGYTF.

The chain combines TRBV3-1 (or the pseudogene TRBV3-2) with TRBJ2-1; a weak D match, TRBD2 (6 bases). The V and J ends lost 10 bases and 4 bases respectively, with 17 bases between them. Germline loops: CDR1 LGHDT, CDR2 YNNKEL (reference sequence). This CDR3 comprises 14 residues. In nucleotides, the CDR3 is TGTGCCACTACTCCTAGCGAACTATACAATGAGCAGTTCTTC. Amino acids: CATTPSELYNEQFF.

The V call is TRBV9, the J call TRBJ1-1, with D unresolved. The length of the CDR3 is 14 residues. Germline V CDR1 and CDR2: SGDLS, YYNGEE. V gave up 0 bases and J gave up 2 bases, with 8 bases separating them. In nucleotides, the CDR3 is TGTGCCAGCAGCGTAGACAGTATAAACACTGAAGCTTTCTTT. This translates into CASSVDSINTEAFF.

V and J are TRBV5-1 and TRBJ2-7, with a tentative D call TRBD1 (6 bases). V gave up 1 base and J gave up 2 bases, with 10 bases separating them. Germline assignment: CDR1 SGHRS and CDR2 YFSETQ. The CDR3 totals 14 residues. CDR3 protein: CASSLSGQTYEQYF. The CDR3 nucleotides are TGCGCCAGCAGCTTGAGCGGACAGACCTACGAGCAGTACTTC.

The CDR3 region has the DNA TGTGCAAGTCGCTTAGGAACGGTCCTAGCGGGGGGGTCTGGGAATGAGCAGTTCTTC. Residues: CASRLGTVLAGGSGNEQFF. The chain recombines TRBV12-2 with TRBJ2-1; the table's D call, TRBD2, was not checked against the DNA. TRBV12-2 is a recognized pseudogene. The CDR3 spans 19 residues.

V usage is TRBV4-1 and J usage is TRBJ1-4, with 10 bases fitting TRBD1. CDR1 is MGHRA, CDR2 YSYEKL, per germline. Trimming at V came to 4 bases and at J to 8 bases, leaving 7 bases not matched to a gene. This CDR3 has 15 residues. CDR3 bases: TGCGCCAGCAGCCCGAACGGACAGGGGGAAGAAAAACTGTTTTTT. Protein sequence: CASSPNGQGEEKLFF.

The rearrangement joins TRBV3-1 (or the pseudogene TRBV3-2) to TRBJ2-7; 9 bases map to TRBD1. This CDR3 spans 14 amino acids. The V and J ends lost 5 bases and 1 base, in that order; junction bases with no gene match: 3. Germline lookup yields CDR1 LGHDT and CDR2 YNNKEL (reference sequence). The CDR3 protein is CASSLQGASYEQYF. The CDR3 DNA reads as TGTGCCAGCAGCTTACAGGGGGCTTCCTACGAGCAGTACTTC.

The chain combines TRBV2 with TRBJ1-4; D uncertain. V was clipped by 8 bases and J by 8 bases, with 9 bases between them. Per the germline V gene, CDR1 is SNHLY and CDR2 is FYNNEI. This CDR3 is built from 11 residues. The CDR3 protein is CASVVSEKLFF. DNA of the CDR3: TGTGCCAGCGTCGTGTCCGAAAAACTGTTTTTT.

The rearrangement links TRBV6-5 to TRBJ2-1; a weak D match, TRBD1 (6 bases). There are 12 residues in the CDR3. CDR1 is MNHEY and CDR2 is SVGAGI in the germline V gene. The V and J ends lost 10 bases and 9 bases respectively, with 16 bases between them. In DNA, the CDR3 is TGTGCCACCAGGGACACCCACGGTGAGCAGTTCTTC. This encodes CATRDTHGEQFF.

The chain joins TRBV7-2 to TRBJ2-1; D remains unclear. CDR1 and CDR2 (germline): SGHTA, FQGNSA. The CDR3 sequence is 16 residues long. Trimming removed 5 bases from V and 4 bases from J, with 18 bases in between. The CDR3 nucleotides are TGTGCCAGCAGCCCCCGGTCCCGGTCCATTTACAATGAGCAGTTCTTC. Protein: CASSPRSRSIYNEQFF.

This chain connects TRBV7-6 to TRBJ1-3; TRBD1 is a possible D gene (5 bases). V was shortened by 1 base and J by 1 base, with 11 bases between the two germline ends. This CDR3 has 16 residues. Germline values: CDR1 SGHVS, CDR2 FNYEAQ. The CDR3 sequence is CASSLERGGSGNTIYF. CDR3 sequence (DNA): TGTGCCAGCAGCTTAGAGCGCGGGGGATCTGGAAACACCATATATTTT.

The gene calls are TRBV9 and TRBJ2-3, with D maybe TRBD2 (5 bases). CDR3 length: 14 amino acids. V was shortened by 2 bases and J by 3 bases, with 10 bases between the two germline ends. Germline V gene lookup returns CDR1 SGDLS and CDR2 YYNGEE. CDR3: CASSVREQTDTQYF. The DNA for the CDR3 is TGTGCCAGCAGCGTCCGGGAACAAACAGATACGCAGTATTTT.

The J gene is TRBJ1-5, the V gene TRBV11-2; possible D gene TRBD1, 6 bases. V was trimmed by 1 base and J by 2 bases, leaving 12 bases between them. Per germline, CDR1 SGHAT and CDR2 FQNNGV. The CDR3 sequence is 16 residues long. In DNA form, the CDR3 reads TGTGCCAGCAGCTTAGGGTCAGGGGCCGGCAATCAGCCCCAGCATTTT. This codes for CASSLGSGAGNQPQHF.

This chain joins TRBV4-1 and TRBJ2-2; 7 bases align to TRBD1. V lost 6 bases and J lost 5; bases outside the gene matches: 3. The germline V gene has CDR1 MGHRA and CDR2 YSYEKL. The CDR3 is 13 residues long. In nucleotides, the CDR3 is TGCGCCAGCAGTCGACAGGGAACCGGGGAGCTGTTTTTT. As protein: CASSRQGTGELFF.

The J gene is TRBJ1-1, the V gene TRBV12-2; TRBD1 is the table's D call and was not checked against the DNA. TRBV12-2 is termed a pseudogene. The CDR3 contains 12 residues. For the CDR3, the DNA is TGTGCAAGTCGCCCCAGACAGGGAGAAGCTTTCTTT. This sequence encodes CASRPRQGEAFF.

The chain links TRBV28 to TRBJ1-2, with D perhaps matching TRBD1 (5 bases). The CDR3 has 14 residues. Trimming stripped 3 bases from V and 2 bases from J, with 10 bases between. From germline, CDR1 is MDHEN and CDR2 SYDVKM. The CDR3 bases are TGTGCCAGCAGTTTGGTACAGGCGAACTATGGCTACACCTTC. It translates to CASSLVQANYGYTF.

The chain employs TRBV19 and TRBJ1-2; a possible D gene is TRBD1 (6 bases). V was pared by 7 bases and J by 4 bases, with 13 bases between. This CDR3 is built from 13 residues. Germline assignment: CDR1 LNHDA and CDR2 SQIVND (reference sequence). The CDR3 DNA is TGTGCCAGTACGCAGGGGCGGAGCTATGGCTACACCTTC. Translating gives CASTQGRSYGYTF.

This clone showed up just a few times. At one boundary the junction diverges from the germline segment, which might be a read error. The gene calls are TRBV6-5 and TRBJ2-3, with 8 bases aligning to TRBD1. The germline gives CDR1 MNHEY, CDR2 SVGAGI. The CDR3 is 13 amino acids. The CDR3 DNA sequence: TGCGTCATAAAGGTATCAGGGACAGGAACGCAGTATTTT. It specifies CVIKVSGTGTQYF.